Reported below is one T cell receptor beta chain. The sample comes from a study of T-cell reconstitution after alpha-beta-depleted transplantation in children. Germline loops: CDR1 MNHEY, CDR2 SMNVEV (reference sequence). The CDR3 contains 11 residues. Trimming stripped 10 bases from V and 4 bases from J, with 10 bases between. Preparation of the TCRbeta library used unique molecular identifiers. TCRdb fed the PCR reads into MiXCR, producing one record per CDR3 protein. Here the sample spans about 500,000 distinct CDR3 sequences, about 33% being singletons. This TCR derives from a human donor who donated a stem cell graft to a child with aplastic anemia. The sample in question was PBMCs from the stem cell graft donor, obtained from the stem cell graft. The gene calls are TRBV27 and TRBJ1-1; D perhaps matches TRBD1 (6 bases). The CDR3 sequence: CATSRGTEAFF. The CDR3 nucleotides read TGTGCCACCAGCAGGGGCACTGAAGCTTTCTTT.